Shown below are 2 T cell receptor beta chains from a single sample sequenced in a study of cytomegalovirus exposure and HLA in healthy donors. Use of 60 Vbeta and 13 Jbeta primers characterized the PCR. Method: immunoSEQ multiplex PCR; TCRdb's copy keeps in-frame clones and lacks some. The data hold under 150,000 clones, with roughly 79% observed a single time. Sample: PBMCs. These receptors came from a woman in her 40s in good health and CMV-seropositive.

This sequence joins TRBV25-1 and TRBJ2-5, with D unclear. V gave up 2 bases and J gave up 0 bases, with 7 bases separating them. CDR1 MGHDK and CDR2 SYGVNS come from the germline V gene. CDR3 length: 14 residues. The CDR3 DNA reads TGTGCCAGCAGTGAACTCCGGGACCAAGAGACCCAGTACTTC. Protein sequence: CASSELRDQETQYF.

CDR3 residues: CASSLGGTSPETQYF. CDR3 nucleotide sequence: TGTGCCAGCAGCTTAGGTGGGACTAGCCCGGAGACCCAGTACTTC. This chain uses TRBV11-2 with TRBJ2-5, with 9 bases lining up with TRBD2. The junction had 5 bases not matched to a gene; V was cut back by 1 base and J by 5 bases. The CDR3 sequence is 15 residues long. Germline CDR1 reads SGHAT; CDR2 reads FQNNGV. Variable domain in full (rest from reference TRBV11-2 and TRBJ2-5): EAGVAQSPRYKIIEKRQSVAFWCNPISGHATLYWYQQILGQGPKLLIQFQNNGVVDDSQLPKDRFSAERLKGVDSTLKIQPAKLEDSAVYLCASSLGGTSPETQYFGPGTRLLVL.